This T cell receptor (beta chain) was identified in a study of blood T cell repertoires in COVID-19. The junction had 6 bases not matched to a gene; V was cut back by 7 bases and J by 10 bases. There are 13 residues in the CDR3. Per germline, CDR1 LNHDA and CDR2 SQIVND (reference sequence). In the original workflow: Estimates of nucleated cell counts were drawn from the amplification of reference gene primers. Measured with immunoSEQ multiplex PCR; TCRdb has only the in-frame clones, and not every one. The V and J calls and clone size come from that table; D and trimming were worked out from the DNA. The sample holds roughly 150,000 clones, about 90% seen once.

The clonotype comes from a man older than 75 with acute or convalescent COVID-19. Material: peripheral blood. The J gene is TRBJ1-6, the V gene TRBV19, with TRBD1 identical over 8 bases. For the CDR3, the DNA is TGTGCCAGTACCGGACAGGGTTTATCACCCCTCCACTTT. Translated, it gives CASTGQGLSPLHF.